The T cell receptor (beta chain) described here comes from a study of CD8 T cells in ankylosing spondylitis. Quantitative 5'-RACE was performed with molecular barcodes, and it yielded the TCR beta libraries. From the 5' RACE reads, TCRdb called clonotypes with MiXCR, one entry per CDR3 protein. In the table there are under 150,000 distinct CDR3 sequences, roughly 15% of which are singletons. For this clonotype: The antigen is unknown. A read error may be the cause here, since a much bigger clone is one base away. The final CDR3 position lacks the conserved phenylalanine or tryptophan, pointing to a likely read error.

Points from the study as a whole: Earlier studies detected some motif variants in reactive arthritis synovial fluid and blood.

The sample taken for sequencing was blood, either unsorted or a sorted T cell fraction (not recorded which). This receptor was identified in a female donor with ankylosing spondylitis or in good health (not recorded which).

The CDR3 sequence: CASSSPFTGLQGYTI. CDR3 nucleotides: TGTGCCAGCAGCTCCCCATTTACAGGGTTGCAGGGCTACACCATC. The chain joins TRBV7-9 to TRBJ1-2; D possibly corresponds to TRBD1 (6 bases). V shed 4 bases and J shed 8 bases, with 20 bases lying between them. CDR1 and CDR2 (germline): SEHNR, FQNEAQ (reference sequence). This CDR3 is built from 15 residues.